The source of this TCR beta chain is a study of graft-versus-host responses after intestinal transplantation. Trimming left V 1 base short and J 3 bases short, with 16 bases between. The length of the CDR3 is 16 residues. The germline gives CDR1 MDHEN, CDR2 SYDVKM. Regarding this clone: Its antigen is unidentified.

Using immunoSEQ multiplex PCR, the repertoire was profiled, and TCRdb retains in-frame clones only, with some absent. The data hold roughly 51,000 clones, with 89% observed a single time. This receptor was identified in a human donor who was the organ donor for an intestinal transplant. The material was unstimulated CD4+ T cells sorted from spleen or lymph node cells, obtained before transplant. The rearrangement joins TRBV28 to TRBJ2-7, with TRBD2 as a possible D gene (6 bases). The DNA for the CDR3 is TGTGCCAGCAGTTTATCCTGGGACTGGAAAATCTACGAGCAGTACTTC. Translating gives CASSLSWDWKIYEQYF.